These 8 T cell receptor beta chains were all obtained from the same sample, sequenced in a study of shared clonotypes between healthy human individuals (dated by TCRdb to about 2020). Library generation was performed with the immunoSEQ multiplex PCR assay. Drawn from immuneACCESS, this table holds only the in-frame rearrangements with V and J called that TCRdb kept. Clones are partly lost; checked studies trace under half to an unresolved V gene and leave the rest unexplained. The sample table records roughly 2.5 million clones; around nine tenths of these occur just once. The ten largest make up 0.11% to 0.15% of the sample. The sequencing sample was made of naive CD4+ T cells sorted from blood. This specimen's cell subset or site label, per the study, means: CD45RA+ positively selected. The origin of the receptors is a man between 18 and 29 years old in good health.

The V gene is TRBV14, the J gene TRBJ2-2; D is unresolved. This CDR3 has 12 residues. In germline, CDR1 is SGHDN, CDR2 FVKESK. The ends were cut back, 0 bases at V and 11 bases at J, with 7 bases in the middle. CDR3 coding DNA: TGTGCCAGCAGCCAAGATTACGGCGAGCTGTTTTTT. It specifies CASSQDYGELFF.

Regarding this clone: Other DNA sequences in the same sample also yield this CDR3. The chain uses TRBV6-1 and TRBJ1-5; 7 bases match TRBD1. Germline CDR1 and CDR2: MNHNS and SASEGT. The CDR3 contains 13 residues. The ends lost 4 bases at V and 7 bases at J; junction bases unmatched: 4. The DNA for the CDR3 is TGTGCCAGCAGTGGGCAGGGGGGCCAGCCCCAGCATTTT. The encoded protein is CASSGQGGQPQHF.

The chain links TRBV2 to TRBJ2-1; 8 nucleotides agree with TRBD1. With V trimmed by 7 bases and J by 7 bases, 12 bases remained unmatched. Germline lookup yields CDR1 SNHLY and CDR2 FYNNEI. CDR3 size: 15 residues. CDR3 DNA sequence: TGTGCCAGCAAGAGCCGGGACAGGCCACGGAATGAGCAGTTCTTC. It yields the protein CASKSRDRPRNEQFF.

This clone was detected once. Other DNA sequences in this specimen translate into the identical CDR3. This sequence joins TRBV27 and TRBJ2-2; no clear D gene. Germline V gene lookup returns CDR1 MNHEY and CDR2 SMNVEV (reference sequence). Trimming pared 2 bases from V and 6 bases from J, leaving 4 bases between. The CDR3 consists of 12 residues. CDR3 in DNA: TGTGCCAGCAGTTTACCCCCCGGGGAGCTGTTTTTT. Translating it yields CASSLPPGELFF.

A word on this clone: The same CDR3 arises from other DNA sequences in this sample as well. The V and J genes are TRBV5-1 and TRBJ2-7; D possibly matches TRBD1 or TRBD2 (5 bases each). CDR3 length equals 14 residues. Germline CDR1 SGHRS, CDR2 YFSETQ. The V and J ends lost 3 bases and 0 bases respectively, with 10 bases between them. Here the CDR3 reads CASSSTGGSYEQYF. CDR3 DNA sequence: TGCGCCAGCAGCTCAACTGGGGGCTCCTACGAGCAGTACTTC.

V is TRBV4-1 and J is TRBJ2-2, with D uncertain. CDR3 length: 17 amino acids. Between the trimmed V and J ends, which lost 0 bases and 0 bases, there was a span of 11 bases. The V gene's germline CDR1 is MGHRA and CDR2 YSYEKL. CDR3 in DNA: TGCGCCAGCAGCCAAGAACCCCAGGCCGCGAACACCGGGGAGCTGTTTTTT. Encoded protein: CASSQEPQAANTGELFF.

This clone has more than one count but fewer than ten. The chain joins TRBV20-1 to TRBJ1-1; no firm D call. This CDR3 has 11 residues. The V end lost 8 bases, the J end lost 2 bases, and 9 bases lay between the germline ends. In germline, CDR1 is DFQATT, CDR2 SNEGSKA (reference sequence). CDR3 amino acids: CSSTDNTEAFF. Here the CDR3 DNA reads TGCAGTTCAACAGACAACACTGAAGCTTTCTTT.

The rearrangement links TRBV6-1 to TRBJ1-2, with D uncertain. V was cut by 2 bases and J by 4 bases, with 11 bases left in between. This CDR3 has 14 amino acids. Germline V gene data show CDR1 as MNHNS and CDR2 as SASEGT. The CDR3 reads CASSESVVIYGYTF. The CDR3 DNA sequence: TGTGCCAGCAGTGAAAGTGTAGTCATCTATGGCTACACCTTC.